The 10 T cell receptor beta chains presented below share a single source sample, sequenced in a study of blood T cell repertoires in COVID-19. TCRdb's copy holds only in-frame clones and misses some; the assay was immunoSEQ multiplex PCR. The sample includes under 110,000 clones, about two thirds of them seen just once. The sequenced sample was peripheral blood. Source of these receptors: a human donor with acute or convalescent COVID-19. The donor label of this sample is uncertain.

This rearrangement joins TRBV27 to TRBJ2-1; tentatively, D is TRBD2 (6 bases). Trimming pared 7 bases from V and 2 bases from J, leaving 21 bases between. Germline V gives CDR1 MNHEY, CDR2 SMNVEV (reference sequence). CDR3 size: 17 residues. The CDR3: CASTPLPPSDPYNEQFF. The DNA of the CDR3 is TGTGCCAGCACTCCCCTTCCCCCTAGCGATCCCTACAATGAGCAGTTCTTC.

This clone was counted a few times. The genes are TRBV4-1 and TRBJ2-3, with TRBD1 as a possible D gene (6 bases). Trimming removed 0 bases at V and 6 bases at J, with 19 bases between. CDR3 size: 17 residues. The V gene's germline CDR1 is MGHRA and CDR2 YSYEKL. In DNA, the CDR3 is TGCGCCAGCAGCCAAGATTCGTTGGGGGCCCCCCCCGATACGCAGTATTTT. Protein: CASSQDSLGAPPDTQYF.

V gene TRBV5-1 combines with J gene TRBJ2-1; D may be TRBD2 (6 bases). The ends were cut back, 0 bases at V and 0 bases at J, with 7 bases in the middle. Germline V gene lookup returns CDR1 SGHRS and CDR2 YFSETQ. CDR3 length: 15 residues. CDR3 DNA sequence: TGCGCCAGCAGCTTGGACGGGAGCTCCTACAATGAGCAGTTCTTC. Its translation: CASSLDGSSYNEQFF.

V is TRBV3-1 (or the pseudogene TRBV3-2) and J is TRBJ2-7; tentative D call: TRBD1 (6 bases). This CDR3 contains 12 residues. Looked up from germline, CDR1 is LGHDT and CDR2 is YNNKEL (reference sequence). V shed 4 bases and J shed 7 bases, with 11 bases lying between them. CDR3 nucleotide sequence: TGTGCCAGCAGCCCACAGGGCAGGGAGCAGTACTTC. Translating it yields CASSPQGREQYF.

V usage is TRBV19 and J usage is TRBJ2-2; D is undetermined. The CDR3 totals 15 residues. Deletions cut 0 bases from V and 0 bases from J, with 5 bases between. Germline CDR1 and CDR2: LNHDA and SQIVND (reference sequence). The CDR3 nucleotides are TGTGCCAGTAGTATAGACATCACGAACACCGGGGAGCTGTTTTTT. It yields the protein CASSIDITNTGELFF. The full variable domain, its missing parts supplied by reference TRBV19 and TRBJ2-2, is DGGITQSPKYLFRKEGQNVTLSCEQNLNHDAMYWYRQDPGQGLRLIYYSQIVNDFQKGDIAEGYSVSREKKESFPLTVTSAQKNPTAFYLCASSIDITNTGELFFGEGSRLTVL.

CDR3 amino acids: CASSSTGSRGYTF. As DNA, the CDR3 is TGTGCCAGCAGCTCCACAGGGTCTCGGGGCTACACCTTC. The chain links TRBV11-2 to TRBJ1-2, with D possibly being TRBD1 (6 bases). V was cut by 4 bases and J by 8 bases, with 14 bases left in between. CDR3 length: 13 residues. Per germline, CDR1 SGHAT and CDR2 FQNNGV.

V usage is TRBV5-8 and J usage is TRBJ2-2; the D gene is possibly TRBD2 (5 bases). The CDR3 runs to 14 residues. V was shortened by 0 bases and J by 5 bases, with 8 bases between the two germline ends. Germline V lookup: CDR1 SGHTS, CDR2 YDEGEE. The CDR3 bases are TGTGCCAGCAGCTTGGGGCAGCGGACCGGGGAGCTGTTTTTT. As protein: CASSLGQRTGELFF.

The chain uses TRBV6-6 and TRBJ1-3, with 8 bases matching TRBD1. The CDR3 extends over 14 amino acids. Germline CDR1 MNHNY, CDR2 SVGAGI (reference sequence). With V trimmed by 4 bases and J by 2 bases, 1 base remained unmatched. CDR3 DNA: TGTGCCAGCAGTTGGGACAGGACTGGAAACACCATATATTTT. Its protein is CASSWDRTGNTIYF.

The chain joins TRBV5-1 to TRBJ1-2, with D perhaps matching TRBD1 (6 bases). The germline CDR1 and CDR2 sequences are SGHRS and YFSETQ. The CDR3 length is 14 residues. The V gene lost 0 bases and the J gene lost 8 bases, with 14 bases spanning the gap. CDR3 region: CASSLGGTSGGYTF. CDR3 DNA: TGCGCCAGCAGCTTGGGGGGGACATCAGGCGGCTACACCTTC.

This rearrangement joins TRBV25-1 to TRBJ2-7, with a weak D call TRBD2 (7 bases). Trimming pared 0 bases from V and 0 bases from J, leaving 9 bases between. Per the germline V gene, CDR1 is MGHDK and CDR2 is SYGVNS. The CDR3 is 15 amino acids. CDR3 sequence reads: CASSEYGGRSYEQYV. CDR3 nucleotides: TGTGCCAGCAGTGAATACGGGGGGCGCTCCTACGAGCAGTACGTC.